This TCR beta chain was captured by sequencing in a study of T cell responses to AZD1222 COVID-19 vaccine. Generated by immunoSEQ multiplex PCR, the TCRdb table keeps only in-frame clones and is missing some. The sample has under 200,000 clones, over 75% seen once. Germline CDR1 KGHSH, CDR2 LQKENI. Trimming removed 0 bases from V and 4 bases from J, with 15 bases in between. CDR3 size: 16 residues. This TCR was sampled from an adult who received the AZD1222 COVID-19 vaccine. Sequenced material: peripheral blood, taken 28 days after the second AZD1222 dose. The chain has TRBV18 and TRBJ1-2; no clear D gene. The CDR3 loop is CASSPPPSGPIYGYTF. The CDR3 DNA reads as TGTGCCAGCTCACCACCGCCCTCAGGTCCGATCTATGGCTACACCTTC.